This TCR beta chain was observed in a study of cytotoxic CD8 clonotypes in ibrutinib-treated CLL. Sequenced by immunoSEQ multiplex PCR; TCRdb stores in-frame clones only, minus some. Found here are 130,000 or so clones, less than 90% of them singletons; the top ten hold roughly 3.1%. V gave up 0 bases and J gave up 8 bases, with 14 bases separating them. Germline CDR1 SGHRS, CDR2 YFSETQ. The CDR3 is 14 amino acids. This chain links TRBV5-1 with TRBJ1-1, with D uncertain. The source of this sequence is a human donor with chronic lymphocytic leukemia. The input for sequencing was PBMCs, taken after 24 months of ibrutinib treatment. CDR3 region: CASSLVMDGQEAFF. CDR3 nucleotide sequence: TGCGCCAGCAGCTTGGTTATGGACGGGCAGGAAGCTTTCTTT.